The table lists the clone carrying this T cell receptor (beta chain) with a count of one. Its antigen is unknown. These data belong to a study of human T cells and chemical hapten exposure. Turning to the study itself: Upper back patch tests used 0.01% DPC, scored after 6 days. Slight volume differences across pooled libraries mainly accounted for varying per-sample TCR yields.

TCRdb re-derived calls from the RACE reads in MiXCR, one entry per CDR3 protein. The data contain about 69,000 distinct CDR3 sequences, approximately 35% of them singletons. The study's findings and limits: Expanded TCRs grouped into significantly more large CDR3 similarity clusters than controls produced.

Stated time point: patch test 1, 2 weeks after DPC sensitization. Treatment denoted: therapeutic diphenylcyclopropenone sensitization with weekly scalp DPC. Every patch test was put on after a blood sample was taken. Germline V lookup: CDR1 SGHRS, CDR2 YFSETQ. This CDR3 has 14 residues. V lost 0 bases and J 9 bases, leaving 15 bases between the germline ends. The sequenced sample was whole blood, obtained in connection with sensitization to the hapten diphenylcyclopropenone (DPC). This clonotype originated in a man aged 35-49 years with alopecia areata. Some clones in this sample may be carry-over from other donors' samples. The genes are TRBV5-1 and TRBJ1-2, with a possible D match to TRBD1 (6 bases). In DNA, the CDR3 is TGCGCCAGCAGCTTGGGTACAGGGAGGTTGAGCTACACCTTC. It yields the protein CASSLGTGRLSYTF.